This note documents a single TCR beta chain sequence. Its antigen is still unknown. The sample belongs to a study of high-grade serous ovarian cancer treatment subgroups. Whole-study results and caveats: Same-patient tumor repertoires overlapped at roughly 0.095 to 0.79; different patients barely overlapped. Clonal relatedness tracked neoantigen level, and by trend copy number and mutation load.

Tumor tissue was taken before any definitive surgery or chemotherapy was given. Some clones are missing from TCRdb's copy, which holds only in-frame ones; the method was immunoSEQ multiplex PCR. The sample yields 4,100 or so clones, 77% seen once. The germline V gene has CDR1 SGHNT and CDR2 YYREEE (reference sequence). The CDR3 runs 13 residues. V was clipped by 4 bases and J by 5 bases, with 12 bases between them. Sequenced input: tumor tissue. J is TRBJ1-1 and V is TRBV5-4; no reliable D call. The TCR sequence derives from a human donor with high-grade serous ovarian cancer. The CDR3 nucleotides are TGTGCCAGCAGCCCCGAGGGAGGGACTGAAGCTTTCTTT. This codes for CASSPEGGTEAFF. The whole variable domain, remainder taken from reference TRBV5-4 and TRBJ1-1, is ETGVTQSPTHLIKTRGQQVTLRCSSQSGHNTVSWYQQALGQGPQFIFQYYREEENGRGNFPPRFSGLQFPNYSSELNVNALELDDSALYLCASSPEGGTEAFFGQGTRLTVV.